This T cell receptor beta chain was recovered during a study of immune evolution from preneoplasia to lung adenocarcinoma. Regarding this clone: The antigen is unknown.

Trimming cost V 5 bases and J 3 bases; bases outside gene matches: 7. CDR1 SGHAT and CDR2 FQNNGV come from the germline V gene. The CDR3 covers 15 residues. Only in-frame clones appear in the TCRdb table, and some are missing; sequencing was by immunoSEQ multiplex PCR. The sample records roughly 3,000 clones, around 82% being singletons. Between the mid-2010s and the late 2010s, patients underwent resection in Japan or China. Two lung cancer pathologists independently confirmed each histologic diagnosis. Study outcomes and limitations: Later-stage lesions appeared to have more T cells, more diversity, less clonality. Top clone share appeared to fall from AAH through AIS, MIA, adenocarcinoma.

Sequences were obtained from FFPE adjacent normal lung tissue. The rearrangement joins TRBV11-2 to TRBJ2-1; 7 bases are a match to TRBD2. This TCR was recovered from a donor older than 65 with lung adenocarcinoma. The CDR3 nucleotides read TGTGCCAGCAGCACCTCTTGGGACTACTACAATGAGCAGTTCTTC. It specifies CASSTSWDYYNEQFF.